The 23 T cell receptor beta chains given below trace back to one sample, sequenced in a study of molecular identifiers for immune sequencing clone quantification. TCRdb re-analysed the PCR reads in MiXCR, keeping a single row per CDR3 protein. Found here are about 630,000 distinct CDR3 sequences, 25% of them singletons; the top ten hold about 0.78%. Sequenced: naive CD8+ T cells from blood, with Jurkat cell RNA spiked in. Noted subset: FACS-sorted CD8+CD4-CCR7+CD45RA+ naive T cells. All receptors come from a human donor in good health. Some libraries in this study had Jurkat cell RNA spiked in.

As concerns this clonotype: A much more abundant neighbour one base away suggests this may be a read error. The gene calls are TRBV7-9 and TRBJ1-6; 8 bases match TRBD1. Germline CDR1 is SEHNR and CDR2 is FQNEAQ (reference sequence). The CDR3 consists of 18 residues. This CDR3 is CASSHRQGSSSCNSPLHF. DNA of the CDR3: TGTGCCAGCAGTCACCGACAGGGGTCGAGCTCCTGTAATTCACCCCTCCACTTT.

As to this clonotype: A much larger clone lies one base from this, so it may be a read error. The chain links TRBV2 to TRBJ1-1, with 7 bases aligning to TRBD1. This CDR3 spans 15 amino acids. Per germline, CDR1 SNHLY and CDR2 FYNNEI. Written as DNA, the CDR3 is TGTGCCGGCAGTGAAGGTACAGGGGCGAACACTGAAGCTTTCTTT. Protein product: CAGSEGTGANTEAFF.

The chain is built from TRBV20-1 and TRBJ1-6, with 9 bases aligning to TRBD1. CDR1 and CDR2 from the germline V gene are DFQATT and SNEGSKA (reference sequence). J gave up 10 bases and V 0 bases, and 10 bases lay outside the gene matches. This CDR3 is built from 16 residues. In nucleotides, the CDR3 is TGCAGTGCTAGAGAGAAGACAGGGGGATGGCAATCACCCCTCCACTTT. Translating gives CSAREKTGGWQSPLHF.

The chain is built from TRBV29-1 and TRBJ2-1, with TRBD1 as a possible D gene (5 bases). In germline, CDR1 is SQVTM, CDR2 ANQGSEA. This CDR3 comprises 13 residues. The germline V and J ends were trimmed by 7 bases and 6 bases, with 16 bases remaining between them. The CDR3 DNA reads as TGCAGCGCCCTCGGACATACTGGCAATGAGCAGTTCTTC. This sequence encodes CSALGHTGNEQFF.

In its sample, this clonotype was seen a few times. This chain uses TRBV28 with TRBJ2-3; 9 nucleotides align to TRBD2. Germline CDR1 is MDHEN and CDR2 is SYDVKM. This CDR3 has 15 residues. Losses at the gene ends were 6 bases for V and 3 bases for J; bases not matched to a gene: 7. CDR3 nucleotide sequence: TGTGCCAGCAGGGAGCGGGAGGAGGGTACAGATACGCAGTATTTT. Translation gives CASREREEGTDTQYF. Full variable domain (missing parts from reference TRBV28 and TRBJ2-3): DVKVTQSSRYLVKRTGEKVFLECVQDMDHENMFWYRQDPGLGLRLIYFSYDVKMKEKGDIPEGYSVSREKKERFSLILESASTNQTSMYLCASREREEGTDTQYFGPGTRLTVL.

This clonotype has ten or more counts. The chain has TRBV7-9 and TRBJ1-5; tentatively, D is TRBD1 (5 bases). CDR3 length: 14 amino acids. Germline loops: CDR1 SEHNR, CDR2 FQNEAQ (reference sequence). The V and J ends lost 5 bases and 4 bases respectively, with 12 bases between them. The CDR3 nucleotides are TGTGCCAGCAGCCCCGTGGGGCATAATCAGCCCCAGCATTTT. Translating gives CASSPVGHNQPQHF.

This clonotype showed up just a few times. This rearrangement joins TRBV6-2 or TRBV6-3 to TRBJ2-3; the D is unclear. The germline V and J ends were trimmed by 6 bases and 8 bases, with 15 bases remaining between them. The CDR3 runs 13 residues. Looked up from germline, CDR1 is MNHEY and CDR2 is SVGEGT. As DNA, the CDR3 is TGTGCCAGCAGGTGGGCCCCCCACTTTACGCAGTATTTT. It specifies CASRWAPHFTQYF.

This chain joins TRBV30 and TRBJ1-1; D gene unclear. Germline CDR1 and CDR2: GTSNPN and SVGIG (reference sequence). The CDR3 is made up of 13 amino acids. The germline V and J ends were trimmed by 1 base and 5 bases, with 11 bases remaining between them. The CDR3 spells CAWSDPGWTEAFF. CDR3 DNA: TGTGCCTGGAGTGATCCGGGGTGGACTGAAGCTTTCTTT.

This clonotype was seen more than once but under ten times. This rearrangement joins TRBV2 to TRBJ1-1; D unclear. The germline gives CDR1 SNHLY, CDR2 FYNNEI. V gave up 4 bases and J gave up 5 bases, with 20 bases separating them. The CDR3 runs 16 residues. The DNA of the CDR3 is TGTGCCAGCAGTGGGTCCCCCCAACCAGTTAGGACTGAAGCTTTCTTT. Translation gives CASSGSPQPVRTEAFF.

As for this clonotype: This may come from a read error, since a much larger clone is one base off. The DNA for the CDR3 is TGTGCCAGCAGCGATTCCCTAACCAGTGTTCCGGATAGCACTGAAGCTTTCTTT. Protein sequence: CASSDSLTSVPDSTEAFF. The chain links TRBV9 to TRBJ1-1; no clear D gene. From germline, CDR1 is SGDLS and CDR2 YYNGEE. CDR3 size: 18 residues. Trimming removed 3 bases from V and 4 bases from J, with 25 bases in between.

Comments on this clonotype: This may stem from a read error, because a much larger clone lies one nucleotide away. CDR3 protein: CVSSQQKPVNTEAFF. The DNA for the CDR3 is TGTGTCAGCAGTCAACAGAAACCTGTAAACACTGAAGCTTTCTTT. The chain combines TRBV6-5 with TRBJ1-1, with D hard to call. The CDR3 is 15 residues long. The germline gives CDR1 MNHEY, CDR2 SVGAGI.

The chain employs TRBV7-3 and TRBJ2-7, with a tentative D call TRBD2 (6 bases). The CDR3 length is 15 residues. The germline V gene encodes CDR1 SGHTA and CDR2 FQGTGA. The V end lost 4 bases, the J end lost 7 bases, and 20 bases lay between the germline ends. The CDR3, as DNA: TGTGCCAGCAGCTCGTACGAGGTCTTTGGGAGGGAGCAGTACTTC. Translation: CASSSYEVFGREQYF. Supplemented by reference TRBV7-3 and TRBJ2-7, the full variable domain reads GAGVSQTPSNKVTEKGKYVELRCDPISGHTALYWYRQSLGQGPEFLIYFQGTGAADDSGLPNDRFFAVRPEGSVSTLKIQRTERGDSAVYLCASSSYEVFGREQYFGPGTRLTVT.

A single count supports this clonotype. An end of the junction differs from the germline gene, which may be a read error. CDR3 nucleotide sequence: TGTGCCAGTAGTATGGCGGAGAACCCCGGGGAGCTGTTTTTT. Protein product: CASSMAENPGELFF. The genes are TRBV19 and TRBJ2-2; no clear D gene. Germline-derived CDR1 and CDR2 are LNHDA and SQIVND (reference sequence). CDR3 length equals 14 residues.

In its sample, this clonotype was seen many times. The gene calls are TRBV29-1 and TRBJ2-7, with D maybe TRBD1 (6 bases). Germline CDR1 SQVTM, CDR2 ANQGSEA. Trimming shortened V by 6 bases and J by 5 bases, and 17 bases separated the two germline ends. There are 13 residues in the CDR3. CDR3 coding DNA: TGCAGCGTAGGTCAGGGGCTAGGGGACGAGCAGTACTTC. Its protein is CSVGQGLGDEQYF.

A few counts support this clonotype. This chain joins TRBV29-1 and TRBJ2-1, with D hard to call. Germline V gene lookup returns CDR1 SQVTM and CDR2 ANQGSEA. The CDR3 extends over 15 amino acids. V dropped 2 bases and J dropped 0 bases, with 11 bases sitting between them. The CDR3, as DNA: TGCAGCGTTGAATGGGTCGGCAACTCCTACAATGAGCAGTTCTTC. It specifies CSVEWVGNSYNEQFF.

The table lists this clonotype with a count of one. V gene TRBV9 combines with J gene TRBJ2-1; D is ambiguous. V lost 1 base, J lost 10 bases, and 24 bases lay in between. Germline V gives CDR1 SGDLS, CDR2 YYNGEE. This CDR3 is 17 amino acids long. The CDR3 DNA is TGTGCCAGCAGCGTAAACCCCGAACGAGGCGGATCCTACGAGCAGTTCTTC. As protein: CASSVNPERGGSYEQFF.

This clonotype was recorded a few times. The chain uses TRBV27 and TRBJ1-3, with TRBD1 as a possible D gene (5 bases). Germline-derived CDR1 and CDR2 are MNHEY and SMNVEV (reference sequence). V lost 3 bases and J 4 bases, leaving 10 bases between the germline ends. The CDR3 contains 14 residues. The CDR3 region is CASSFGGRGNTIYF. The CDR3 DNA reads TGTGCCAGCAGTTTCGGGGGGAGAGGAAACACCATATATTTT.

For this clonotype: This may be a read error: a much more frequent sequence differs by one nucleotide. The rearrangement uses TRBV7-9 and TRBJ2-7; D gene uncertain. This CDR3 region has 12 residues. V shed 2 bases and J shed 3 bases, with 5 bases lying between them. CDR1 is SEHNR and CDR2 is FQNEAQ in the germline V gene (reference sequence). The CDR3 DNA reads TGTGCCAGCAGCTTACACGACTACGAGCAGTACTTC. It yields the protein CASSLHDYEQYF.

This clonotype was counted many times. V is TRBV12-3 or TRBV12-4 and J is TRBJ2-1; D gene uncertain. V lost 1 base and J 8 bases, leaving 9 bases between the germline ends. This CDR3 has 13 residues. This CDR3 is CASSLVRGDEQFF. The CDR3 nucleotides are TGTGCCAGCAGTTTAGTCAGAGGCGATGAGCAGTTCTTC.

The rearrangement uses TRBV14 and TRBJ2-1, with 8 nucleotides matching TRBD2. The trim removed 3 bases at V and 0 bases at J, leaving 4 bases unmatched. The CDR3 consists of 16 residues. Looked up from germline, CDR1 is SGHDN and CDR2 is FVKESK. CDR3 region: CASSQKRGSSYNEQFF. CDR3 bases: TGTGCCAGCAGCCAGAAGCGGGGGAGCTCCTACAATGAGCAGTTCTTC.

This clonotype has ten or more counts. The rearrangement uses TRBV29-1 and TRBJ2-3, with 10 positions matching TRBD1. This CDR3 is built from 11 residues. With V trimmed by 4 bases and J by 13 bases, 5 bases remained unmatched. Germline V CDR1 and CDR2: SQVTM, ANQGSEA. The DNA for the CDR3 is TGCAGCGTTGGGACAGGGGGATGGGAGTATTTT. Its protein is CSVGTGGWEYF.

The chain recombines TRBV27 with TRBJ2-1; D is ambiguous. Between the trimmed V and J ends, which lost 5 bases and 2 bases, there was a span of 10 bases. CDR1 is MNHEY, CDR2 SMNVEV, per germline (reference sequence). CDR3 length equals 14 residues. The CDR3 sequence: CASSARPAYNEQFF. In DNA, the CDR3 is TGTGCCAGCAGTGCCCGGCCAGCCTACAATGAGCAGTTCTTC.

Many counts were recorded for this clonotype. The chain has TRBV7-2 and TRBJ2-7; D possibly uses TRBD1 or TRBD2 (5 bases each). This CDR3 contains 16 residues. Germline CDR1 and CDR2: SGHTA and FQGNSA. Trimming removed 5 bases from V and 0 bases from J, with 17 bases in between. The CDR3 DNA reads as TGTGCCAGCAGCCCAGCAGGGAGTAGCGCCTCCTACGAGCAGTACTTC. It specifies CASSPAGSSASYEQYF.